This TCR beta chain emerged from a study of blood T cell repertoires in COVID-19. Study at large: T cells, B-cell-depleted T cells, or PBMCs provided the cDNA or gDNA that served as material.

Under the authors' procedure: Amplified reference gene primers provided the basis for estimating nucleated cell counts. Using immunoSEQ multiplex PCR, the repertoire was profiled, and TCRdb retains in-frame clones only, with some absent. V and J calls and clone size are given by that table; D and trimming were obtained from the DNA. The sample records 150,000 to 180,000 clones, under 85% being singletons. Germline V CDR1 and CDR2: MNHEY, SVGAGI. This CDR3 has 15 residues. V trimming: 2 bases; J trimming: 3 bases; junction bases outside the gene matches: 7. The rearrangement links TRBV6-5 to TRBJ2-7, with 7 positions matching TRBD1. The TCR sequence derives from a man aged 55 to 70 with COVID-19, enrolled during active disease. The specimen sequenced was peripheral blood. The CDR3 region has the DNA TGTGCCAGCAGTTACAGGGCCAGGGGGAGCTACGAGCAGTACTTC. This codes for CASSYRARGSYEQYF.